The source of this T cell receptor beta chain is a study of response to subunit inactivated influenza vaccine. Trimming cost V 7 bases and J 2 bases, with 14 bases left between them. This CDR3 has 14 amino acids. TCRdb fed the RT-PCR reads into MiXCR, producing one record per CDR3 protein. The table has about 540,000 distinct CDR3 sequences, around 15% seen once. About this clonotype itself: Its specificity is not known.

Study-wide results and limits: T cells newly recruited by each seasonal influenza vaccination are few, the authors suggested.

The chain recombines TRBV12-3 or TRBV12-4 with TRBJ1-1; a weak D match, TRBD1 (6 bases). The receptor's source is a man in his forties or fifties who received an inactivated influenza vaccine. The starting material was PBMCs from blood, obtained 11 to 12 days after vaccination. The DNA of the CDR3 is TGTGCCAGCATCCTCTGGGGGGGCAACACTGAAGCTTTCTTT. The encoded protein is CASILWGGNTEAFF.